Following are 21 T cell receptor beta chains from one sample sequenced in a study of blood T cell repertoires in COVID-19. Clones were read by immunoSEQ multiplex PCR, and TCRdb kept only the in-frame ones, dropping some. The top ten hold roughly 7% of the sample, which has 150,000 to 200,000 clones, more than 65% seen once. The sequencing input was PBMCs or T cells enriched from blood (not recorded which). Receptors were obtained from a man aged 35 to 55 who had recovered from COVID-19.

The chain has TRBV4-2 and TRBJ1-1; weak D call: TRBD1 (5 bases). CDR1 is LGHNA, CDR2 YNFKEQ, per germline. V was trimmed by 1 base and J by 4 bases, leaving 13 bases between them. This CDR3 region has 15 residues. The CDR3 here is CASSQVNPGGTEAFF. The DNA for the CDR3 is TGTGCCAGCAGCCAAGTTAATCCGGGGGGCACTGAAGCTTTCTTT.

The rearrangement links TRBV3-1 (or the pseudogene TRBV3-2) to TRBJ1-2; no definite D call. CDR3 length: 13 amino acids. The V and J ends lost 9 bases and 4 bases respectively, with 15 bases between them. Looked up from germline, CDR1 is LGHDT and CDR2 is YNNKEL (reference sequence). The CDR3 coding sequence is TGTGCCAGTACATCTGGACTGGCCTATGGCTACACCTTC. It codes for CASTSGLAYGYTF.

The rearrangement joins TRBV23-1 to TRBJ1-2; the D is unclear. TRBV23-1 is an ORF; its function is uncertain. This CDR3 comprises 14 residues. V shed 4 bases and J shed 2 bases, with 11 bases lying between them. The CDR3 coding sequence is TGCGCCAGCAGTCCGTCTAAAATCAACTATGGCTACACCTTC. Amino acids: CASSPSKINYGYTF.

This clone was observed a few times. V and J are TRBV7-9 and TRBJ1-2; 7 bases are a match to TRBD1. Germline V lookup: CDR1 SEHNR, CDR2 FQNEAQ (reference sequence). This CDR3 spans 12 amino acids. The trim removed 5 bases at V and 13 bases at J, leaving 10 bases unmatched. In nucleotides, the CDR3 is TGTGCCAGCAGCCCCTCAGACAGGGCCCTCACCTTC. Translation: CASSPSDRALTF.

Written as DNA, the CDR3 is TGTGCCAGCGTACAGGGGGCGCACGGAAACACCATATATTTT. Protein: CASVQGAHGNTIYF. The chain joins TRBV7-2 to TRBJ1-3, with 9 bases lining up with TRBD1. V trimming: 8 bases; J trimming: 4 bases; junction bases outside the gene matches: 6. This CDR3 region has 14 residues. CDR1 is SGHTA, CDR2 FQGNSA, per germline.

The chain couples TRBV2 to TRBJ2-1; TRBD2 might be the D (6 bases). This CDR3 has 13 amino acids. The V gene's germline CDR1 is SNHLY and CDR2 FYNNEI. V dropped 6 bases and J dropped 9 bases, with 15 bases sitting between them. DNA of the CDR3: TGTGCCAGCAGGGGGGACGGGGGAGGTGAGCAGTTCTTC. Encoded protein: CASRGDGGGEQFF.

The chain carries TRBV4-2 and TRBJ2-2; D is unresolved. The CDR3 totals 16 residues. Per the germline V gene, CDR1 is LGHNA and CDR2 is YNFKEQ. Trimming removed 0 bases at V and 4 bases at J, with 12 bases between. CDR3 sequence: CASSQDRVSVTGELFF. The CDR3 DNA sequence: TGTGCCAGCAGCCAAGACCGGGTTTCGGTCACCGGGGAGCTGTTTTTT.

This sequence joins TRBV28 and TRBJ1-2; D uncertain. CDR1 and CDR2 (germline): MDHEN, SYDVKM. Trimming removed 6 bases at V and 2 bases at J, with 10 bases between. The CDR3 length is 13 residues. The CDR3 loop reads CASRLGRNYGYTF. The CDR3 DNA is TGTGCCAGCAGGCTGGGCAGAAACTATGGCTACACCTTC.

This chain connects TRBV4-1 to TRBJ2-1; 7 positions agree with TRBD1. The CDR3 is made up of 16 amino acids. Germline V gene data show CDR1 as MGHRA and CDR2 as YSYEKL. The V gene end was trimmed by 5 bases and the J gene end by 4 bases; junction bases not matched to a gene: 11. CDR3 loop: CASSYRTGREYNEQFF. CDR3 coding DNA: TGCGCCAGCAGCTACCGGACAGGTCGGGAATACAATGAGCAGTTCTTC.

The V gene is TRBV19, the J gene TRBJ2-7, with 10 bases aligning to TRBD1. This CDR3 spans 17 amino acids. J was trimmed by 5 bases and V by 5 bases; bases with no gene match: 15. Germline V CDR1 and CDR2: LNHDA, SQIVND (reference sequence). The CDR3 DNA sequence: TGTGCCAGTAGTTCTTATCGACAGGGGGCTAGTCGCAACGAGCAGTACTTC. It is translated as CASSSYRQGASRNEQYF.

The chain has TRBV5-4 and TRBJ2-3; 10 positions match TRBD2. The V segment lost 4 bases and the J segment 2 bases; nucleotides outside the gene matches: 10. CDR1 and CDR2 from the germline V gene are SGHNT and YYREEE (reference sequence). This CDR3 is 17 amino acids long. As DNA, the CDR3 is TGTGCCAGCAGCAGCCGCATAGCGGGGGGAATCACAGATACGCAGTATTTT. Protein sequence: CASSSRIAGGITDTQYF.

The chain carries TRBV5-1 and TRBJ2-7, with a possible D match to TRBD1 (6 bases). CDR1 and CDR2 from the germline V gene are SGHRS and YFSETQ. The CDR3 is 15 amino acids. V lost 0 bases and J 0 bases, leaving 10 bases between the germline ends. CDR3: CASSLATGSSYEQYF. In DNA, the CDR3 is TGCGCCAGCAGCTTGGCGACAGGTTCCTCCTACGAGCAGTACTTC.

V gene TRBV10-3 combines with J gene TRBJ1-2, with a tentative D call TRBD1 (6 bases). V lost 10 bases and J 0 bases, leaving 12 bases between the germline ends. The germline CDR1 and CDR2 sequences are ENHRY and SYGVKD. The CDR3 length is 13 residues. The CDR3 DNA follows: TGTGCCAGCGGACAGCCTTCTAACTATGGCTACACCTTC. It yields the protein CASGQPSNYGYTF.

V usage is TRBV2 and J usage is TRBJ1-1; 7 nucleotides align to TRBD1. V shed 2 bases, J shed 4 bases, and the junction held 4 bases outside the gene matches. The CDR3 spans 14 residues. Germline V gives CDR1 SNHLY, CDR2 FYNNEI. CDR3 protein: CASSESSGGTEAFF. Here the CDR3 DNA reads TGTGCCAGCAGTGAAAGTTCAGGGGGCACTGAAGCTTTCTTT.

The V and J genes are TRBV9 and TRBJ2-3; no definite D call. The CDR3 is 15 residues long. The germline CDR1 and CDR2 sequences are SGDLS and YYNGEE. V lost 0 bases and J 3 bases, leaving 11 bases between the germline ends. The CDR3 loop reads CASSVVFSATDTQYF. The CDR3 coding sequence is TGTGCCAGCAGCGTAGTTTTCAGCGCTACAGATACGCAGTATTTT.

The chain is built from TRBV19 and TRBJ1-1; the D is unclear. Germline V gene data show CDR1 as LNHDA and CDR2 as SQIVND (reference sequence). The CDR3 covers 13 residues. Trimming shortened V by 6 bases and J by 6 bases, and 14 bases separated the two germline ends. The CDR3 DNA is TGTGCCAGTAGATATGAGGGAAACGCTGAAGCTTTCTTT. It yields the protein CASRYEGNAEAFF.

The chain uses TRBV9 and TRBJ2-3; no reliable D call. The CDR3 loop spans 15 amino acids. Germline V lookup: CDR1 SGDLS, CDR2 YYNGEE. The V end lost 0 bases, the J end lost 2 bases, and 10 bases lay between the germline ends. The CDR3 here is CASSVGAGSTDTQYF. CDR3 in DNA: TGTGCCAGCAGCGTAGGGGCTGGATCCACAGATACGCAGTATTTT.

The genes are TRBV28 and TRBJ1-2; D possibly corresponds to TRBD1 (6 bases). V was shortened by 6 bases and J by 4 bases, with 27 bases between the two germline ends. The CDR3 totals 18 residues. CDR1 MDHEN and CDR2 SYDVKM come from the germline V gene. The CDR3 loop is CASRIDRTGLSLSYGYTF. CDR3 nucleotides: TGTGCCAGCAGGATAGACAGGACTGGTCTATCTTTGAGCTATGGCTACACCTTC.

This clone has just one count. This chain connects TRBV12-3 or TRBV12-4 to TRBJ1-5, with unresolved D. The CDR3 is 12 residues long. Trimming removed 3 bases at V and 6 bases at J, with 6 bases between. The CDR3 DNA follows: TGTGCCAGCAGTTTTTCCATTCAGCCCCAGCATTTT. Its translation is CASSFSIQPQHF.

The genes are TRBV9 and TRBJ1-2; tentatively, D is TRBD1 (6 bases). Per the germline V gene, CDR1 is SGDLS and CDR2 is YYNGEE. This CDR3 contains 18 residues. With 3 bases removed from V and 0 bases from J, the gap between germline ends came to 21 bases. CDR3 residues: CASSGGSGRGRANYGYTF. CDR3 DNA: TGTGCCAGCAGCGGAGGAAGTGGCAGGGGAAGAGCTAACTATGGCTACACCTTC.

This sequence joins TRBV4-1 and TRBJ2-7, with 10 bases aligning to TRBD1. V was clipped by 2 bases and J by 2 bases; unmatched bases: 9. CDR1 MGHRA and CDR2 YSYEKL come from the germline V gene. The CDR3 runs to 17 residues. DNA for the CDR3: TGCGCCAGCAGCCAATTGGACAGGGGGGGAATCACCTACGAGCAGTACTTC. Its protein is CASSQLDRGGITYEQYF.